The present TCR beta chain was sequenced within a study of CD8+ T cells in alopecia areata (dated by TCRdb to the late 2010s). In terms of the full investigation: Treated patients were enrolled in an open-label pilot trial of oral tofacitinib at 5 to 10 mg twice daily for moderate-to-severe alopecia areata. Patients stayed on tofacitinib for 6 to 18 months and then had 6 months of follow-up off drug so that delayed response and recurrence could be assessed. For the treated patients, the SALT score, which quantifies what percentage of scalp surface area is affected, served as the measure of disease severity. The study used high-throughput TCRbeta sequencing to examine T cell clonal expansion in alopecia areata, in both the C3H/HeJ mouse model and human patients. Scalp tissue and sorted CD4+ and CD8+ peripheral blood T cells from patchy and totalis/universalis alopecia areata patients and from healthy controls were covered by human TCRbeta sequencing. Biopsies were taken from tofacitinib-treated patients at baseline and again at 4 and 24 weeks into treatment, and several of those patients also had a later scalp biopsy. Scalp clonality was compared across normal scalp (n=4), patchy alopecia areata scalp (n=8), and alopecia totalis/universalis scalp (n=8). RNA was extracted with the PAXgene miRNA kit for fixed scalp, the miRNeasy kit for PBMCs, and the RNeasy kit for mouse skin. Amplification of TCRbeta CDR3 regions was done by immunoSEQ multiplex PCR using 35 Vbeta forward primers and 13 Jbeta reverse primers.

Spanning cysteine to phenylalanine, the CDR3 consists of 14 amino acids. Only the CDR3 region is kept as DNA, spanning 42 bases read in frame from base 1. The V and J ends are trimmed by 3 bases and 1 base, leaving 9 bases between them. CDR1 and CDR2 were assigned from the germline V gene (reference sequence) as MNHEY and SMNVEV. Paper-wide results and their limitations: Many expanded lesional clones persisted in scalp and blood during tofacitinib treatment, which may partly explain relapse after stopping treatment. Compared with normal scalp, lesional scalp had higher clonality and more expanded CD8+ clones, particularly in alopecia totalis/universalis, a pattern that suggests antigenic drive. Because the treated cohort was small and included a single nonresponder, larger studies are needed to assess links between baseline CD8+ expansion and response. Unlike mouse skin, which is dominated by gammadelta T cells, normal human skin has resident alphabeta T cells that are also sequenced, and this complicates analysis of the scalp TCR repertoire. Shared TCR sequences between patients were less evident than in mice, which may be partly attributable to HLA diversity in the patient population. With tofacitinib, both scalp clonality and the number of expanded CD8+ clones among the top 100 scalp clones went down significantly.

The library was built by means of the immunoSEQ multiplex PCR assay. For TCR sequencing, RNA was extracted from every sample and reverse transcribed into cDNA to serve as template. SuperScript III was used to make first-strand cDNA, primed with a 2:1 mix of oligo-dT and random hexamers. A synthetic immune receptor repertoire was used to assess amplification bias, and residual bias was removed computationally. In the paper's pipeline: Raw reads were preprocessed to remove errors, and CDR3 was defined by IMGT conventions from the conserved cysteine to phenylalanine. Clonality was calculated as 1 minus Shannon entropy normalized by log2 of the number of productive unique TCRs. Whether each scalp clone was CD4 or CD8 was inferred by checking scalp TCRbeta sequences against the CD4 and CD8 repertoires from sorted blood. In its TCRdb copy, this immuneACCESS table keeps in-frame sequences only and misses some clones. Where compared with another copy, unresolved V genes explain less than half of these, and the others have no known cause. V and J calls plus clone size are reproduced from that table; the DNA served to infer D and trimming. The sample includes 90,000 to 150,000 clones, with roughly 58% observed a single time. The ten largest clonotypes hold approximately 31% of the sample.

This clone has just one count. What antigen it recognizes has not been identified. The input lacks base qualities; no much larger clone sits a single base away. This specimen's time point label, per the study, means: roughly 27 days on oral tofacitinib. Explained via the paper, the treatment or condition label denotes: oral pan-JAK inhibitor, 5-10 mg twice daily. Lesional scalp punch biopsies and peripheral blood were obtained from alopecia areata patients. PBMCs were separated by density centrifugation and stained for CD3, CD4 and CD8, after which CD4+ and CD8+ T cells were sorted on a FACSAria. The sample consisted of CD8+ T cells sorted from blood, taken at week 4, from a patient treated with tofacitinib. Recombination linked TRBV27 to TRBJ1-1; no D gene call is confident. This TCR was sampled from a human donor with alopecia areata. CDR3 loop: CASSFLGPNTEAFF. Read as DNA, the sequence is TGTGCCAGCAGTTTCCTTGGACCGAACACTGAAGCTTTCTTT.